This TCR beta chain was sequenced in a study of CXCR3-negative and CXCR3-positive naive CD8 T cells. The length of the CDR3 is 15 residues. UMI-labeled TRB cDNA libraries were prepared by 5' RACE. Using the 5' RACE reads, TCRdb records one entry per CDR3 protein without DNA. The ten most abundant clones cover approximately 1.7% of a sample with 100,000 or so distinct CDR3 sequences. The J gene is TRBJ2-3, the V gene TRBV12-3 or TRBV12-4; the D call from TCRdb, TRBD2, cannot be confirmed without DNA. The origin of this receptor is a human donor in good health. Some clones in this sample may be carry-over from other donors' samples. Sequenced material: naive CXCR3- CD8+ T cells from blood. Described subset: CD45RO-CCR7+CD27+CD95- naive CD8+ T cells lacking CXCR3 (TNR3-). CDR3 amino acids: CASSSGTTSTDTQYF.